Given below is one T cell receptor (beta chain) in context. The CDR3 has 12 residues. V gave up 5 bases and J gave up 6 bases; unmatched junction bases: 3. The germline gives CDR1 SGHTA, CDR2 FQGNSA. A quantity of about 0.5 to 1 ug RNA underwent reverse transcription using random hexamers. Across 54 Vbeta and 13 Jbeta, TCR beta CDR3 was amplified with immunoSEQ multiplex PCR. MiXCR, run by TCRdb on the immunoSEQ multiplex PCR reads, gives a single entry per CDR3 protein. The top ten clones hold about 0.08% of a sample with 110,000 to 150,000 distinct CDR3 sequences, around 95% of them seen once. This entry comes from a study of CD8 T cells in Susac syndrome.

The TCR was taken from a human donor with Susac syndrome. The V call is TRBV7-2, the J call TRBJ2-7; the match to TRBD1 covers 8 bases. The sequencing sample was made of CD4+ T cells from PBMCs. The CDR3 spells CASSPRGREQYF. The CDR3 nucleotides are TGTGCCAGCAGCCCCAGGGGGCGCGAGCAGTACTTC.